This T cell receptor beta chain was captured by sequencing in a study of molecular identifiers for immune sequencing clone quantification (dated by TCRdb to between 2017 and 2018). General notes on the study: For a replicate experiment, RNA from 20,000 or 100,000 naive CD8 T cells was divided into five aliquots, and four of the five aliquots were sequenced. CD8 T cells were used in a methods study to benchmark molecular-identifier clustering-based TCR repertoire sequencing (MIDCIRS) and TCR RNA copy counting.

Per the germline V gene (reference sequence), WNHNN is the CDR1 and SYGVQD is the CDR2. The CDR3 sequence holds 14 residues, the cysteine and phenylalanine included. This entry keeps only the CDR3 DNA: 42 bases, framed from base 1. Cut back by 5 bases and 2 bases, the V and J ends lie 13 bases apart. Study-wide findings and limitations: Clones above 20 RNA copies held over 97% of molecules in CMV-specific effector cells but under 1% in naive cells. Identical TCR molecules sharing a barcode could cause highly expanded clone sizes to be underestimated. Spiked-in Jurkat TCR RNA equal to a single cell's worth was reported to be detectable even within 1,200,000 naive CD8 T cells. When barcode sub-clustering was omitted, TCR diversity was inflated by chimeric consensus sequences, with chimeras reaching as high as 47%. The naive libraries included spiked-in Jurkat TCR RNA (about 11 copies' worth), and this RNA is not part of the donor repertoire. Modeling indicated roughly 3.3 TCR RNA copies recovered per cell, compared with around 10 by digital PCR, which implies a capture efficiency of approximately 30%.

Notes on this clonotype: There is no known antigen for this receptor. This may arise from a read error, as a much more abundant clone is one base away.

Libraries of naive CD8 T cells were built from around 20,000 to 990,000 sorted cells, with 10%, 30% or 50% of the purified RNA used. Naive CD8 T cells were FACS-sorted as CD8+CD4-CCR7+CD45RA+ on a BD FACSAria II into RLT Plus buffer. To test detection sensitivity, Jurkat RNA equivalent to about eleven TCR copies was spiked into samples of roughly 20,000-1,100,000 naive CD8 T cells. CD8 T cells were enriched with RosetteSep CD8+ T Cell Enrichment Cocktail and Ficoll-Paque, followed by ACK red cell lysis. Library preparation was by PCR. TCRdb shows the sequencer as Illumina HiSeq 4000. Bulk TCR libraries were made following a previously described method, with the TCR primers given in Table S5. The Qiagen AllPrep DNA/RNA kit was used to purify total RNA. Before analysis, reads from multiple sequencing runs of the same library were pooled. Regarding the original processing steps: Reads were retained only if the reads had an exact TCR constant sequence, and the retained reads were trimmed to 150 nt and grouped according to their 12-nt molecular barcodes. Reads inside each barcode group were sub-clustered using a 15% Levenshtein threshold, and a quality-weighted consensus sequence was constructed for each RNA molecule. Non-functional sequences were discarded, and so were lower-count sequences lying one edit away from another sequence. Based on a fit of two negative binomial distributions, barcode sub-clusters having less than 20% of the maximum read count were discarded. Using fastp at Q25 and MiXCR, TCRdb reprocessed the public reads and kept productive beta chains. Under each unique CDR3 protein, matching rows form one entry showing the most common genes and DNA. The V and J calls shown here were made by TCRdb, not taken from the authors' results. This sample is represented by over 600,000 distinct CDR3 sequences; around 20% of them were singletons. The ten largest clones take up 0.7% to 1% of the sample.

This receptor was taken from a human donor in good health. Some libraries in this study had Jurkat cell RNA spiked in. What was sequenced was naive CD8+ T cells from blood, with Jurkat cell RNA spiked in. The cell subset or site label, read with the paper, signifies: FACS-sorted CD8+CD4-CCR7+CD45RA+ naive T cells. The chain links TRBV10-1 with TRBJ2-7, with a weak D call of TRBD1 (6 bases match). The bases read TGCGCCAGCAGTAGGGGGAACAGCCCCTACGAGCAGTACTTC. It is translated as CASSRGNSPYEQYF.